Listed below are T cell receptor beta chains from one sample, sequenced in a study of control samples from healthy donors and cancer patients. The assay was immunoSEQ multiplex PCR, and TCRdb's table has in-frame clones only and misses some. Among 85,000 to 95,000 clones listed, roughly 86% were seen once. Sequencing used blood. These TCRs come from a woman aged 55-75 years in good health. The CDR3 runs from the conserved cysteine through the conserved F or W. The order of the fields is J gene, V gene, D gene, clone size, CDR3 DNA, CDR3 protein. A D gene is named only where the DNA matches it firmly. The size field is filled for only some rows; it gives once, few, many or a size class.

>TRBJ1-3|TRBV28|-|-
TGTGCCAGCAGTTGGCTTAGGGGTCCTATTTATGGAAACACCATATATTTT
CASSWLRGPIYGNTIYF
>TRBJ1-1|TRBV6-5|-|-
TGTGCCAGCAGTCCCGGTGGGGGCAACACTGAAGCTTTCTTT
CASSPGGGNTEAFF
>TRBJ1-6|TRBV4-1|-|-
TGCGCCAGCAGCCAAGTTGGGTTTCAAGGGACGGCCTCCTATAATTCACCCCTCCACTTT
CASSQVGFQGTASYNSPLHF
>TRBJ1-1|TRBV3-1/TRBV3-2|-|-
TGTGCCAGCAGCCAAGCGGGCGCTAGAGCTTTCTTT
CASSQAGARAFF
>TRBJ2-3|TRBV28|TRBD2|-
TGTGCCAGCAGTTTAATCCAACGGACTAGCGGGAGGGAAGATACGCAGTATTTT
CASSLIQRTSGREDTQYF
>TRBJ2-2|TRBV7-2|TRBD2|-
TGTGCCAGCAGACTGACTAGCGGGGGGGCCAGAGTCGGGGAGCTGTTTTTT
CASRLTSGGARVGELFF
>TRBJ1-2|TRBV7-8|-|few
TGTGCCAGCAGCCGAGACAACGGGGGAGGTGGCTACACCTTC
CASSRDNGGGGYTF
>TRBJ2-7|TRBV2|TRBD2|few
TGTGCCAGCATAATAGCGGGAGCTTACGAGCAGTACTTC
CASIIAGAYEQYF
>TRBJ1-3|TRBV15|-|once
TGTGCCACCAGCGAAAGGGGGTCGAGCTCTGGAAACACCATATATTTT
CATSERGSSSGNTIYF
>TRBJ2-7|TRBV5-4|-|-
TGTGCCAGCAGCTTAGGAGGGGGGGGATTATCCTACGAGCAGTACTTC
CASSLGGGGLSYEQYF
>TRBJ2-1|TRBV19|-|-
TGTGCCAGTAGTATGAACAACTACAATGAGCAGTTCTTC
CASSMNNYNEQFF
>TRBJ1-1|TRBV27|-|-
TGTGCCAGCAGTTTATCGGCTCAGAGCTACACTGAAGCTTTCTTT
CASSLSAQSYTEAFF
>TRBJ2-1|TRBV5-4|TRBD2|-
TGTGCCAGCAGCTTAACGGGGGGGGATGAGCAGTTCTTC
CASSLTGGDEQFF
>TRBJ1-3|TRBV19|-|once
TGTGCCAGTAGCGAAGGTGGAAACACCATATATTTT
CASSEGGNTIYF
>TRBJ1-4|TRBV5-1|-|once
TGCGCCAGCAGCCCCGCGGGAGTTTGGGAAAAACTGTTTTTT
CASSPAGVWEKLFF
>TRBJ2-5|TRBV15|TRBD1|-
TGTGCCACCAGCAGGGGACAGGGGGCCTCCCAGTACTTC
CATSRGQGASQYF
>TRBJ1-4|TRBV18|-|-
TGTGCCAGCTCTCAAGGACGGGGGAAAGAAAAACTGTTTTTT
CASSQGRGKEKLFF
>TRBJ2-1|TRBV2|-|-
TGTGCCAGCAGTGACGGGGCGGGACGCTTATACAATGAGCAGTTCTTC
CASSDGAGRLYNEQFF
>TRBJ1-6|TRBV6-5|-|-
TGTGCCAGCCGGGCCGGGGGGTCTCCCCTCCACTTT
CASRAGGSPLHF
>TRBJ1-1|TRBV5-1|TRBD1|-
TGCGCCAGCAGCTTGAGGTCGAGGACAGGAGGGGACACTGAAGCTTTCTTT
CASSLRSRTGGDTEAFF
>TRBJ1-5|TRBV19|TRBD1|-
TGTGCCAGTAGTAAAGGACAGGGTTGGGGCAATCAGCCCCAGCATTTT
CASSKGQGWGNQPQHF
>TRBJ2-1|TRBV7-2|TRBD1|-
TGTGCCAGCAGCATCCAGGACAGGGGGCGCGATGAGCAGTTCTTC
CASSIQDRGRDEQFF
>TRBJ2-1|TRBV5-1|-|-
TGCGCCAGCAGCTTGGGGGTAGCTTCCTACAATGAGCAGTTCTTC
CASSLGVASYNEQFF
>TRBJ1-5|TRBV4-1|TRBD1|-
TGCGTCAGCAGCCAGGCGGACAGGGGCAATCAGCCCCAGCATTTT
CVSSQADRGNQPQHF
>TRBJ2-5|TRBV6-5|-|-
TGTGCCAGCAGTTACTCGACAGGTCAAGAGACCCAGTACTTC
CASSYSTGQETQYF
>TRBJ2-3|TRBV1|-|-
TGCACCAGCAGCCCAGACAGGGACGATACGCAGTATTTT
CTSSPDRDDTQYF
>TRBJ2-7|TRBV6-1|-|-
TGTGCCAGCAGTGACAGATACGAGCAGTACTTC
CASSDRYEQYF
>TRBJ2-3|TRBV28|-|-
TGTGCCAGCAGTTACACAGATACGCAGTATTTT
CASSYTDTQYF
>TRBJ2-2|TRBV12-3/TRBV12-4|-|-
TGTGCCAGCAGTTTAGGAGCCGGGGAGCTGTTTTTT
CASSLGAGELFF
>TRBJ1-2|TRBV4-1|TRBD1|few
TGCGCCAGCAGCCAAGGTCCAGGGGGCAGCTATGGCTACACCTTC
CASSQGPGGSYGYTF
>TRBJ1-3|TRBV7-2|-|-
TGTGCCAGCAGCTCGGTTAGGGGGGCGCGAGGAAACACCATATATTTT
CASSSVRGARGNTIYF
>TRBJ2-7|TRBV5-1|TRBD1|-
TGCGCCAGCAGAAATCGGACAGGGAGCTCCTACGAGCAGTACTTC
CASRNRTGSSYEQYF
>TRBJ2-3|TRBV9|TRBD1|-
TGTGCCAGCAGCAATCCCGGGACAGTTAGGAGTACGCAGTATTTT
CASSNPGTVRSTQYF
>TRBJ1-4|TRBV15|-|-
TGTGCCACCAGCAGTCACGGGTCAACTAATGAAAAACTGTTTTTT
CATSSHGSTNEKLFF
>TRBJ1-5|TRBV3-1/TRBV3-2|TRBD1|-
TGTGCCAGCAGCCAAGATGGACAGGGCGGGCAGCCCCAGCATTTT
CASSQDGQGGQPQHF
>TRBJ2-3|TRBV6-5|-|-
TGTGCCAGCAAACCCCGATGGGGAAACACAGATACGCAGTATTTT
CASKPRWGNTDTQYF
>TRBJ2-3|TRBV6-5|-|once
TGTGCCAGCAGTTACGCGGGCGGCCTCACAGATACGCAGTATTTT
CASSYAGGLTDTQYF
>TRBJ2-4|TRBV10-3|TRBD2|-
TGTGCCATCAGTGAGGGGACTAGCGGGGGAAACATTCAGTACTTC
CAISEGTSGGNIQYF
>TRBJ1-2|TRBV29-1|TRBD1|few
TGCAGCGTTGAAGATCTTTTCCAGGACAGGGGCCCCGGGGACTATGGCTACACCTTC
CSVEDLFQDRGPGDYGYTF
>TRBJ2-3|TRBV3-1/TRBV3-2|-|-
TGTGCCAGCAGCCGCGTTAGCACAGATACGCAGTATTTT
CASSRVSTDTQYF
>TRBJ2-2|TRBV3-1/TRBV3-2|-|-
TGTGCCAGCAGCCCCAGGGTCACCGGGGAGCTGTTTTTT
CASSPRVTGELFF
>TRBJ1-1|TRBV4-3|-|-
TGCGCCAGCAGCCAGCCCGGGACTGCGAACACTGAAGCTTTCTTT
CASSQPGTANTEAFF
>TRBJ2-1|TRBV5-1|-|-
TGCGCCAGCAGCTCCCAGGGCTCCTACAATGAGCAGTTCTTC
CASSSQGSYNEQFF
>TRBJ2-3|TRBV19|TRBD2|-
TGTGCCAGTAGTATGAGCGGTGGGGGGGACCGCACAGATACGCAGTATTTT
CASSMSGGGDRTDTQYF
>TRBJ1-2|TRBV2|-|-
TGTGCCAGCAGTGAGGCTTATGGCTACACCTTC
CASSEAYGYTF
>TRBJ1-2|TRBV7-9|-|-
TGTGCCAGCAGTCACAGGGTGGGAGGCTACACCTTC
CASSHRVGGYTF
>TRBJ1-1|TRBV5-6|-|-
TGTGCCAGCAGCTCCCGGTCCGGGGGGATAGTCAACACTGAAGCTTTCTTT
CASSSRSGGIVNTEAFF